This TCR beta chain was identified during a study of T-cell reconstitution after alpha-beta-depleted transplantation in children. The CDR3 contains 14 residues. V was pared by 3 bases and J by 13 bases, with 20 bases between. In germline, CDR1 is SGHRS, CDR2 YFSETQ. Many counts were recorded for this clonotype. The library targeted TCRbeta and was prepared with unique molecular identifiers. TCRdb processed the PCR reads anew with MiXCR; each CDR3 protein has one entry. The table records 190,000 or so distinct CDR3 sequences, 6.5% to 7.5% of them present only once. The chain is built from TRBV5-1 and TRBJ2-1; D may be TRBD2 (6 bases). The sequencing here drew on PBMCs from the stem cell graft donor, taken from the stem cell graft. The clonotype comes from a human donor who donated a stem cell graft to a child with Wiskott-Aldrich syndrome. CDR3 DNA: TGCGCCAGCAGCTCCGGGACTGGACTCGTTAGACAGTTCTTC. Its translation is CASSSGTGLVRQFF. The whole variable domain, filled in from reference TRBV5-1 and TRBJ2-1, reads KAGVTQTPRYLIKTRGQQVTLSCSPISGHRSVSWYQQTPGQGLQFLFEYFSETQRNKGNFPGRFSGRQFSNSRSEMNVSTLELGDSALYLCASSSGTGLVRQFFGPGTRLTVL.